This TCR beta chain was observed in a study of CD4 T cells in relation to SARS-CoV-2 and coronaviruses. Looking at the study overall: Shared crossreactive spike epitopes were mapped to their HLA restriction. Broader study findings: SARS-CoV-2-driven expansion was significantly weaker in crossreactive than monoreactive clones.

Profiling relied on immunoSEQ multiplex PCR, and the TCRdb table lists in-frame clones only, not all of them. The sample lists 55,000 to 70,000 clones, 93% occurring once. In this sample, this clone turned up a few times. Its specificity is unknown. The unexposed donors gave CD4+ T cells in about 2011-2019, prior to COVID-19. The clonotype originates from a human donor in good health. Sequenced: naive CD4+ T cells from PBMCs. Subset here: naive CD4+ T cells isolated by negative enrichment.

The CDR3: CASSLGSDRVYSPLHF. In nucleotides, the CDR3 is TGTGCCAGCAGCTTAGGGTCGGACAGGGTATATTCACCCCTCCACTTT. The chain employs TRBV7-2 and TRBJ1-6, with TRBD1 matching 8 bases. Germline lookup yields CDR1 SGHTA and CDR2 FQGNSA. With 1 base clipped from V and 8 bases from J, the junction kept 7 bases outside the gene matches. The length of the CDR3 is 16 residues. Looking up the rest from reference TRBV7-2 and TRBJ1-6 gives the full variable domain: GAGVSQSPSNKVTEKGKDVELRCDPISGHTALYWYRQSLGQGLEFLIYFQGNSAPDKSGLPSDRFSAERTGGSVSTLTIQRTQQEDSAVYLCASSLGSDRVYSPLHFGNGTRLTVT.